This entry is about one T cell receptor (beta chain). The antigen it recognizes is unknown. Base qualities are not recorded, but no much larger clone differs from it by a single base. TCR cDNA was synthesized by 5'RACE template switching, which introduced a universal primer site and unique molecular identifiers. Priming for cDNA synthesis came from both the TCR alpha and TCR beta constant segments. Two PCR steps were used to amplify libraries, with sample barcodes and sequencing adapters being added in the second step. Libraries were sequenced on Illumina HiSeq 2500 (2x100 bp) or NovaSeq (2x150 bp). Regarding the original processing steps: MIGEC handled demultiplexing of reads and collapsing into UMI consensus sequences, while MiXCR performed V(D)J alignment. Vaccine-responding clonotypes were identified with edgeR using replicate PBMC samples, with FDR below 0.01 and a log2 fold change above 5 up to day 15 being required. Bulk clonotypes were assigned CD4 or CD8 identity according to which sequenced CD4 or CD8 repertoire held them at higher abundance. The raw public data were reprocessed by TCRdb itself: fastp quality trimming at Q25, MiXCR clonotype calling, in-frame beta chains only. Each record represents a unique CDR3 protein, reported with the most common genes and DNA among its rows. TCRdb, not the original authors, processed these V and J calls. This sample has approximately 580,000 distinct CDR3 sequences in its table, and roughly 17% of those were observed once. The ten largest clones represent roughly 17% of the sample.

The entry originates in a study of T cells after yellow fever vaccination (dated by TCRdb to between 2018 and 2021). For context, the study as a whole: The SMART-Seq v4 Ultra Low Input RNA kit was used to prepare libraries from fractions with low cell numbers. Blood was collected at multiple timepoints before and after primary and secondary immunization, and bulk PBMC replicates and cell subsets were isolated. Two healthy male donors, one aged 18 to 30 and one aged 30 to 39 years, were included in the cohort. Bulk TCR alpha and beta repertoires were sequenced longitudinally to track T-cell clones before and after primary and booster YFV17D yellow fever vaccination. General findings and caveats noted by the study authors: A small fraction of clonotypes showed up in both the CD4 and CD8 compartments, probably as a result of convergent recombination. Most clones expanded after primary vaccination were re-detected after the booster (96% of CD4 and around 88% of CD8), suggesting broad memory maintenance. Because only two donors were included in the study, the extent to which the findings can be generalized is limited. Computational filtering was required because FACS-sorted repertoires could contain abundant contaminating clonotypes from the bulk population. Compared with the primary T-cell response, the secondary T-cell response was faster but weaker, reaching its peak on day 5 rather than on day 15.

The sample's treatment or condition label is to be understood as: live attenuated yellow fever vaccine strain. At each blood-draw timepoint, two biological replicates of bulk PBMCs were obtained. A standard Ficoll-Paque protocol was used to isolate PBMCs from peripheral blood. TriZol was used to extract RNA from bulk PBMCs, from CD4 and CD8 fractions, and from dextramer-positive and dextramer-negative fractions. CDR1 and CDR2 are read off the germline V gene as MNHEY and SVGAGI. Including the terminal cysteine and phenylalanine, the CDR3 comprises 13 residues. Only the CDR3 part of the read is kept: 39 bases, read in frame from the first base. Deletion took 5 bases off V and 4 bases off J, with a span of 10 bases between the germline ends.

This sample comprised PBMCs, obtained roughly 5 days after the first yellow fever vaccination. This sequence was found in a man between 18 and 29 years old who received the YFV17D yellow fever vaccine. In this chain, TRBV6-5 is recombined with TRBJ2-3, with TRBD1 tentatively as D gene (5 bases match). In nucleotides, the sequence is TGTGCCAGCAGTCACGGACAATCAGATACGCAGTATTTT. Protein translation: CASSHGQSDTQYF.